The 16 T cell receptor beta chains below come from one sample, sequenced in a study of T cells in Graves' hyperthyroidism and ophthalmopathy. RNA transcripts served as the template for amplifying TCR beta CDR3 regions. HTBI primers were employed in a first-round RT-PCR of the TCR CDR3. MiXCR was run by TCRdb on the multiplex PCR reads, yielding one entry per CDR3 protein. The sample has some 320,000 distinct CDR3 sequences, roughly 13% seen once. Specimen: blood. These receptors were collected from a woman aged 40-49 years with Graves' ophthalmopathy.

This clonotype was seen ten or more times. The V call is TRBV25-1, the J call TRBJ2-1; tentatively, D is TRBD1 or TRBD2 (5 bases each). V lost 1 base and J lost 9, with 16 bases in between. Germline CDR1 MGHDK, CDR2 SYGVNS. The CDR3 covers 15 residues. The CDR3 nucleotides read TGTGCCAGCAGTGAATCTAGGGGACCTTCAGCTGAGCAGTTCTTC. This sequence encodes CASSESRGPSAEQFF.

This sequence joins TRBV10-3 and TRBJ1-5; weak D call: TRBD1 (6 bases). The CDR3 sequence is 17 residues long. Germline V gene data show CDR1 as ENHRY and CDR2 as SYGVKD. The V end was cut by 0 bases, the J end by 7 bases, with 19 bases between. This CDR3 is CAISESNPGGLGQPQHF. DNA for the CDR3: TGTGCCATCAGTGAGTCAAACCCCGGGGGCTTAGGACAGCCCCAGCATTTT.

This clonotype has a count of ten or more. The chain joins TRBV20-1 to TRBJ1-1, with TRBD1 as a possible D gene (6 bases). Trimming stripped 5 bases from V and 1 base from J, with 20 bases between. The CDR3 consists of 16 residues. In germline, CDR1 is DFQATT, CDR2 SNEGSKA (reference sequence). CDR3 loop: CSAVGVTGRENTEAFF. Here the CDR3 DNA reads TGCAGTGCTGTTGGGGTCACAGGGAGAGAGAACACTGAAGCTTTCTTT.

This chain links TRBV3-1 with TRBJ2-2; no clear D gene. Per germline, CDR1 LGHDT and CDR2 YNNKEL (reference sequence). The CDR3 sequence is 16 residues long. The V end was cut by 1 base, the J end by 1 base, with 10 bases between. The chain's CDR3 is CASSQVVQLNTGELFF. CDR3 nucleotide sequence: TGTGCCAGCAGCCAAGTAGTACAGCTGAACACCGGGGAGCTGTTTTTT. The entire variable domain, with the rest obtained from reference TRBV3-1 and TRBJ2-2, is as follows: DTAVSQTPKYLVTQMGNDKSIKCEQNLGHDTMYWYKQDSKKFLKIMFSYNNKELIINETVPNRFSPKSPDKAHLNLHINSLELGDSAVYFCASSQVVQLNTGELFFGEGSRLTVL.

The table lists this clonotype with many counts. The CDR3 bases are TGTGCCAGCAGCCAAGGGGGTGGGGGATCATGGCCCCAGCATTTT. As protein: CASSQGGGGSWPQHF. The V gene is TRBV3-1, the J gene TRBJ1-5; possibly TRBD1 for D (5 bases). CDR1 LGHDT and CDR2 YNNKEL come from the germline V gene (reference sequence). Trimming stripped 1 base from V and 9 bases from J, with 16 bases between. This CDR3 spans 15 amino acids.

There are many counts of this clonotype. V gene TRBV19 combines with J gene TRBJ2-1; 14 bases map to TRBD2. This CDR3 is built from 17 residues. The germline V gene encodes CDR1 LNHDA and CDR2 SQIVND (reference sequence). V trimming: 5 bases; J trimming: 8 bases; junction bases outside the gene matches: 11. In DNA form, the CDR3 reads TGTGCCAGTAGTCCCCCCGAGGGACTAGCGGGGGAGGATGAGCAGTTCTTC. Amino acids: CASSPPEGLAGEDEQFF.

This clonotype was recorded many times. The chain couples TRBV28 to TRBJ1-2; D call uncertain. The CDR3 has 12 residues. V dropped 8 bases and J dropped 4 bases, with 11 bases sitting between them. Germline CDR1 and CDR2: MDHEN and SYDVKM. This CDR3 is CASAFGGYGYTF. The CDR3, as DNA: TGTGCCAGCGCCTTCGGAGGCTATGGCTACACCTTC.

A few counts support this clonotype. The J gene is TRBJ1-1, the V gene TRBV4-1, with D uncertain. The CDR3 sequence is 16 residues long. Trimming cost V 0 bases and J 0 bases, with 11 bases left between them. Germline V gene lookup returns CDR1 MGHRA and CDR2 YSYEKL. CDR3 sequence (DNA): TGCGCCAGCAGCCAAGAAAAGGAGTCAGTGAACACTGAAGCTTTCTTT. It specifies CASSQEKESVNTEAFF.

There are many counts of this clonotype. The CDR3 DNA reads as TGTGCCAGCAGTTATCGCGAACTAGCGGCACCAGGAGAGCAGTTCTTC. Protein product: CASSYRELAAPGEQFF. The genes are TRBV6-5 and TRBJ2-1, with TRBD2 matching over 8 bases. V lost 3 bases, J lost 10 bases, and 14 bases stayed unmatched. Germline CDR1 and CDR2: MNHEY and SVGAGI. The length of the CDR3 is 16 residues.

This clonotype is categorized as medium-sized. The V gene is TRBV12-3 or TRBV12-4, the J gene TRBJ2-1; D is unclear. Trimming removed 3 bases at V and 8 bases at J, with 8 bases between. The CDR3 contains 12 residues. The CDR3 nucleotides are TGTGCCAGCAGTTTTATGTTCGATGAGCAGTTCTTC. Encoded protein: CASSFMFDEQFF.

The table lists this clonotype with many counts. The chain links TRBV7-8 to TRBJ1-5, with D perhaps matching TRBD1 (5 bases). Germline V gene lookup returns CDR1 SGHVS and CDR2 FQNEAQ. This CDR3 has 13 residues. V was pared by 5 bases and J by 4 bases, with 9 bases between. The CDR3 sequence is CASSANRNQPQHF. The CDR3 DNA is TGTGCCAGCAGCGCCAACAGGAATCAGCCCCAGCATTTT. The full variable domain, in which reference TRBV7-8 and TRBJ1-5 provide the parts outside the CDR3, is GAGVSQSPRYKVAKRGQDVALRCDPISGHVSLFWYQQALGQGPEFLTYFQNEAQLDKSGLPSDRFFAERPEGSVSTLKIQRTQQEDSAVYLCASSANRNQPQHFGDGTRLSIL.

The chain employs TRBV6-2 or TRBV6-3 and TRBJ2-5; 11 positions agree with TRBD2. This CDR3 is 22 amino acids long. CDR1 is MNHEY and CDR2 is SVGEGT in the germline V gene. The ends lost 8 bases at V and 4 bases at J; junction bases unmatched: 30. CDR3 region: CASLSTLPGLAGGQPAGETQYF. CDR3 in DNA: TGTGCCAGCCTATCAACCCTCCCCGGGCTAGCGGGGGGCCAACCAGCGGGAGAGACCCAGTACTTC.

This clonotype has a count of ten or more. This rearrangement joins TRBV2 to TRBJ2-7, with 9 bases lining up with TRBD1. The CDR3 has 14 residues. CDR1 is SNHLY, CDR2 FYNNEI, per germline. The V gene end was trimmed by 5 bases and the J gene end by 7 bases; junction bases not matched to a gene: 9. DNA for the CDR3: TGTGCCAGCAGTAGGACAGGGGAGATGAGGGAGCAGTACTTC. It yields the protein CASSRTGEMREQYF.

This clonotype was counted at least ten times. V is TRBV3-1 and J is TRBJ1-1; maybe TRBD1 (6 bases). V shed 1 base and J shed 7 bases, with 13 bases lying between them. The length of the CDR3 is 14 residues. From germline, CDR1 is LGHDT and CDR2 YNNKEL (reference sequence). The CDR3 DNA reads as TGTGCCAGCAGCCAAGTCACAGGGCTGGGTGAAGCTTTCTTT. This sequence encodes CASSQVTGLGEAFF.

The rearrangement joins TRBV20-1 to TRBJ2-1; 9 bases agree with TRBD1. Per germline, CDR1 DFQATT and CDR2 SNEGSKA (reference sequence). The CDR3 length is 12 residues. The CDR3 nucleotides read TGCAGGGCGGACAGGGGCCACAATGAGCAGTTCTTC. Its translation: CRADRGHNEQFF.

Ten or more counts support this clonotype. V usage is TRBV29-1 and J usage is TRBJ1-2; unclear D gene. The CDR3 runs to 14 residues. Germline CDR1 is SQVTM and CDR2 is ANQGSEA. Trimming removed 2 bases from V and 0 bases from J, with 10 bases in between. The CDR3 sequence is CSVEQFRANYGYTF. DNA for the CDR3: TGCAGCGTTGAACAGTTTCGAGCTAACTATGGCTACACCTTC.